This T cell receptor beta chain derives from a study of identical twins. This CDR3 is built from 16 residues. Germline values: CDR1 WSHSY, CDR2 SAAADI. Trimming removed 1 base from V and 4 bases from J, with 16 bases in between. TCRdb re-called the 5' RACE reads through MiXCR, storing one row per CDR3 protein. The sample lists around 500,000 distinct CDR3 sequences; 12% to 15% were seen once. All of the donors were Caucasians in good health. This clonotype was seen repeatedly, ten times or more. The sample was also reused in another study, on yellow fever vaccine responses in identical twins. That report notes: Twins' vaccine T cell responses reportedly seemed partly convergent and partly personalized.

This rearrangement joins TRBV10-2 to TRBJ2-5; tentative D call: TRBD1 (7 bases). The sequenced sample was CD4+ T cells sorted from blood. This receptor was obtained from a woman under 30 in good health. CDR3 nucleotides: TGCGCCAGCAGTGAGTGGGCTAGCAGGGGGGCAGAGACCCAGTACTTC. Protein: CASSEWASRGAETQYF.